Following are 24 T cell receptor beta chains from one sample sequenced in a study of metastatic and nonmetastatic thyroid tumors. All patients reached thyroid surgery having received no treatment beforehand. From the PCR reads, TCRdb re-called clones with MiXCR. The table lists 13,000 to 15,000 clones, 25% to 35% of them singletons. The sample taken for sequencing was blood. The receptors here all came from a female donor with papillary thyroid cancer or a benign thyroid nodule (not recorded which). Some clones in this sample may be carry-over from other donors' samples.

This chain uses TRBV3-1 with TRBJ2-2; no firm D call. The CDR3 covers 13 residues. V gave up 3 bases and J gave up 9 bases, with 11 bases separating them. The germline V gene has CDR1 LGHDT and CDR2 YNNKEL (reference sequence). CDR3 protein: CASSHEGTRELFF. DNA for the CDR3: TGTGCCAGCAGCCACGAAGGAACCCGGGAGCTGTTTTTT.

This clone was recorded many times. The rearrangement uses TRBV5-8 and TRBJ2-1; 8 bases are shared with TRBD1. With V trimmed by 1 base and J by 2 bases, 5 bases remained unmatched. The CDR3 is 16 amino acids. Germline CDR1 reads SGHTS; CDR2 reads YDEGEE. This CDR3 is CASSLSGQAAYNEQFF. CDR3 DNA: TGTGCCAGCAGCTTGTCGGGACAGGCGGCCTACAATGAGCAGTTCTTC.

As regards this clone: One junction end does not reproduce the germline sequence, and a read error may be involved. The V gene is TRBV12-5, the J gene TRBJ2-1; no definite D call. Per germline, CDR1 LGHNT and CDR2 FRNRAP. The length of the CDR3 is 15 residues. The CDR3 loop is CASGAPAVSYKEQFF. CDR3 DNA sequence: TGTGCTAGTGGTGCCCCAGCAGTCTCCTACAAAGAGCAGTTCTTC.

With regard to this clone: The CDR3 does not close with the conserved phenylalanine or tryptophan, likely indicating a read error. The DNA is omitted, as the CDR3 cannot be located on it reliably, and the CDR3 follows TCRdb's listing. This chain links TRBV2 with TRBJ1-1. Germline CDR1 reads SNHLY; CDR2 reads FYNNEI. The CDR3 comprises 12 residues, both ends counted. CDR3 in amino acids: CASNPRDAESFL.

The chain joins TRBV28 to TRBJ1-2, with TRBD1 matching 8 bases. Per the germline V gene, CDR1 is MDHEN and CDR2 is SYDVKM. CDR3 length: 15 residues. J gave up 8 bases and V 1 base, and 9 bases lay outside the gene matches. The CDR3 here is CASSLYPRGQGGYTF. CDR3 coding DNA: TGTGCCAGCAGTTTATACCCCAGGGGGCAGGGCGGCTACACCTTC.

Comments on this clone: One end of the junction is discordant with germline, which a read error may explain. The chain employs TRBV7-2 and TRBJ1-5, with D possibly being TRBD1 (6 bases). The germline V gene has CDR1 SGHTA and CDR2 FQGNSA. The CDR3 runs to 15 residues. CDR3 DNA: TGTGCCAGGAGCTTTGCGCTTCAGGGGCGTCAGCGCCAGCTTTTT. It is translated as CARSFALQGRQRQLF.

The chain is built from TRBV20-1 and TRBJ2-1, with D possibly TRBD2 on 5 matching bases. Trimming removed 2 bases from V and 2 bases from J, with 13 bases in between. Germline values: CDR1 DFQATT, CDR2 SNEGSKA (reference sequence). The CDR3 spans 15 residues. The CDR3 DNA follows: TGCAGTGCTAGAATCGGAGCGGCGCCCTACAATGAGCAGTTCTTC. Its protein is CSARIGAAPYNEQFF.

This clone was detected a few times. This CDR3 is CASSETGGRNEKLFF. CDR3 nucleotide sequence: TGTGCCAGTAGTGAAACAGGGGGCCGAAATGAAAAACTGTTTTTT. The chain couples TRBV19 to TRBJ1-4; the match to TRBD1 covers 9 bases. Germline CDR1 is LNHDA and CDR2 is SQIVND (reference sequence). J was trimmed by 5 bases and V by 5 bases; bases with no gene match: 6. The CDR3 totals 15 residues.

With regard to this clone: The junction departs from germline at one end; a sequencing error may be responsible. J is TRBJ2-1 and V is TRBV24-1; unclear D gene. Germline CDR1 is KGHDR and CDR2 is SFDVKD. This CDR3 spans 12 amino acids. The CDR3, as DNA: TGTGCCACCAGTGGGTGGAGTAATGATCAGTTCTTC. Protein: CATSGWSNDQFF.

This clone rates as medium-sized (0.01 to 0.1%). The CDR3 DNA sequence: TGTGCCAGCAGCGGGCGGACAGGGCTTGCTAATGAAAAACTGTTTTTT. Protein sequence: CASSGRTGLANEKLFF. The J gene is TRBJ1-4, the V gene TRBV7-2; 8 bases match TRBD1. The ends lost 5 bases at V and 3 bases at J; junction bases unmatched: 8. Germline V lookup: CDR1 SGHTA, CDR2 FQGNSA. The CDR3 totals 16 residues.

CDR3: CASSHDHGGVVSTDTQYF. The CDR3 DNA reads as TGCGCCAGCAGCCATGATCATGGCGGAGTTGTTAGCACAGATACGCAGTATTTT. This chain uses TRBV4-1 with TRBJ2-3; D is unclear. This CDR3 contains 18 residues. Trimming pared 3 bases from V and 0 bases from J, leaving 19 bases between. Germline CDR1 reads MGHRA; CDR2 reads YSYEKL.

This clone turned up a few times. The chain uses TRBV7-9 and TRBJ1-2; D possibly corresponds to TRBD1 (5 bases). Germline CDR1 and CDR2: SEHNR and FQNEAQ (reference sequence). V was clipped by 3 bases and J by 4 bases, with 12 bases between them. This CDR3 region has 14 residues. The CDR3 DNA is TGTGCCAGCAGCTTTGGCGGGGCTACCTATGGCTACACCTTC. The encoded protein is CASSFGGATYGYTF.

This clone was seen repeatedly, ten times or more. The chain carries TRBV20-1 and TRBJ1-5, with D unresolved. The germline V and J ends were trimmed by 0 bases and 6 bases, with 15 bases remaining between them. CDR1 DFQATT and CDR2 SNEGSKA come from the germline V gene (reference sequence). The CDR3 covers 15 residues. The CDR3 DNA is TGCAGTGCTAGAGATCGTTTACAGTACGGTCAGCCCCAGCATTTT. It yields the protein CSARDRLQYGQPQHF.

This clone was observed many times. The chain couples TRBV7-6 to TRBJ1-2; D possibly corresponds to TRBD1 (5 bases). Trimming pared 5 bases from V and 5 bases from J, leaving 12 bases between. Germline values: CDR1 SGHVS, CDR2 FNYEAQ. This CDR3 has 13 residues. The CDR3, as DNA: TGTGCCAGCAGCAATGACAGAGGGTATGGCTACACCTTC. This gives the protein CASSNDRGYGYTF. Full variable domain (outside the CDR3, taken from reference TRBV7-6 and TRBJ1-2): GAGVSQSPRYKVTKRGQDVALRCDPISGHVSLYWYRQALGQGPEFLTYFNYEAQQDKSGLPNDRFSAERPEGSISTLTIQRTEQRDSAMYRCASSNDRGYGYTFGSGTRLTVV.

CDR3 protein: CASSFAVLETQYF. CDR3 in DNA: TGCGCCAGCAGCTTCGCCGTTCTCGAGACCCAGTACTTC. This chain connects TRBV5-1 to TRBJ2-5; D remains unclear. Trimming took 2 bases from V and 5 from J, leaving 10 bases between them. This CDR3 comprises 13 residues. From germline, CDR1 is SGHRS and CDR2 YFSETQ.

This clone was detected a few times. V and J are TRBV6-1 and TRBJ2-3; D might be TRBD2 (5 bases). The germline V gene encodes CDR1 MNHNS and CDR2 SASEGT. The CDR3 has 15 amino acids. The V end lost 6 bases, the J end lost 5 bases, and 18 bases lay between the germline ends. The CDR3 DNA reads TGTGCCAGCAGCCCAAAGGTGGGAGACGGAGATACGCAGTATTTT. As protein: CASSPKVGDGDTQYF.

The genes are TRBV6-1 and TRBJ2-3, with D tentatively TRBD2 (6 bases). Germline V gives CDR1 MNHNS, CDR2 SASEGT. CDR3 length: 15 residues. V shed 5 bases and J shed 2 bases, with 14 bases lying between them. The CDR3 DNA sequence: TGTGCCAGCAGTTTAGCCGGGACTTACACAGATACGCAGTATTTT. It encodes CASSLAGTYTDTQYF.

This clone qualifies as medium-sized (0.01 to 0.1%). In DNA, the CDR3 is TGTGCCAGCAGCCAAGATCTCGGACTAGCGGGGGGCCCTCGCACAGATACGCAGTATTTT. Amino acid sequence: CASSQDLGLAGGPRTDTQYF. J is TRBJ2-3 and V is TRBV3-1; 14 nucleotides line up with TRBD2. The junction had 9 bases not matched to a gene; V was cut back by 0 bases and J by 1 base. This CDR3 has 20 amino acids. Germline loops: CDR1 LGHDT, CDR2 YNNKEL (reference sequence).

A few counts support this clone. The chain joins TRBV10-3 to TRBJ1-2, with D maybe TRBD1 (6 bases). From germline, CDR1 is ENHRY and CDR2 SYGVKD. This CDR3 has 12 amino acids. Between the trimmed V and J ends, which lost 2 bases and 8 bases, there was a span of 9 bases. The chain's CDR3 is CAISEEGGGYTF. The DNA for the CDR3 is TGTGCCATCAGTGAGGAGGGGGGGGGCTACACCTTC.

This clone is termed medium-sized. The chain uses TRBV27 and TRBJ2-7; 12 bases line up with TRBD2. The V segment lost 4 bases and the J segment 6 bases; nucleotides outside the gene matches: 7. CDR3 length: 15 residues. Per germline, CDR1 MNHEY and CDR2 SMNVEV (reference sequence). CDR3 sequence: CASSSQGLAGSEQYF. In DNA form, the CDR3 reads TGTGCCAGCAGTTCCCAGGGACTAGCGGGCTCCGAGCAGTACTTC.

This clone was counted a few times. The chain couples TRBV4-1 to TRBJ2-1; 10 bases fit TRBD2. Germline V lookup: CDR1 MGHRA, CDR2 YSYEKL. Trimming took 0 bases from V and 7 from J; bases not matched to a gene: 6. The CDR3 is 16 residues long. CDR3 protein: CASSQEASGSRNEQFF. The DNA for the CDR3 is TGCGCCAGCAGCCAAGAAGCTAGCGGGAGTCGAAATGAGCAGTTCTTC.

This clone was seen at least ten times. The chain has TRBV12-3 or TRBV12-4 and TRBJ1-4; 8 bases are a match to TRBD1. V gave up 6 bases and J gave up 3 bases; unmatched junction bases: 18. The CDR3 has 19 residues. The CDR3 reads CASSPDDRARGLPNEKLFF. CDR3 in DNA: TGTGCCAGCAGCCCAGACGATAGGGCCAGGGGGCTTCCTAATGAAAAACTGTTTTTT.

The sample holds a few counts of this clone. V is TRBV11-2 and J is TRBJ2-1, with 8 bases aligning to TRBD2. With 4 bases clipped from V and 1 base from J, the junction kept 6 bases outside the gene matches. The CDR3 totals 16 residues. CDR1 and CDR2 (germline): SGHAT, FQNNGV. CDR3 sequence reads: CASSSVGGGSYNEQFF. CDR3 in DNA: TGTGCCAGCAGCTCCGTGGGCGGGGGGTCCTACAATGAGCAGTTCTTC.

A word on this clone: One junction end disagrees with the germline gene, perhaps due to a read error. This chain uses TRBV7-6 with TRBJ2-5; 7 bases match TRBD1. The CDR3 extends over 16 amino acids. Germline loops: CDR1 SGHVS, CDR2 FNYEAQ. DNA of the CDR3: TGTGCCTGCAGCTCCTCGGGACAGAGAACAGTGGAGACCCAGTACTTC. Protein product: CACSSSGQRTVETQYF.